Below, 15 T cell receptor beta chains from the same sample are listed, as sequenced in a study of blood T cell repertoires in COVID-19 (dated by TCRdb to 2018 to 2021). Library preparation employed the immunoSEQ multiplex PCR assay. In TCRdb, the immuneACCESS table is reduced to in-frame sequences with V and J assigned. These tables do not hold every clone; where another copy was compared, an unresolved V gene accounts for under half, and the others remain unexplained. For this sample the table gives about 98,000 clones, of which 65% to 85% were detected only once. The top ten hold about 10% of the sample. Sequencing input: peripheral blood. The receptors were sampled from a woman of 80 years or more with acute or convalescent COVID-19.

This rearrangement joins TRBV29-1 to TRBJ2-1; a possible D gene is TRBD2 (6 bases). Germline V gives CDR1 SQVTM, CDR2 ANQGSEA. The CDR3 is made up of 15 amino acids. V lost 5 bases and J lost 3, with 17 bases in between. CDR3 amino acids: CSVLPSGVNYNEQFF. Written as DNA, the CDR3 is TGCAGCGTTTTACCATCGGGGGTTAACTACAATGAGCAGTTCTTC.

This clone was picked up a small number of times. V usage is TRBV24-1 and J usage is TRBJ1-4; no definite D call. The CDR3 is 13 amino acids. The germline gives CDR1 KGHDR, CDR2 SFDVKD. V lost 9 bases and J 1 base, leaving 8 bases between the germline ends. The CDR3 region has the DNA TGTGCCACCCAAAGAGGAACTAATGAAAAACTGTTTTTT. This gives the protein CATQRGTNEKLFF.

This chain connects TRBV6-2 or TRBV6-3 to TRBJ1-1; D might be TRBD1 (5 bases). V was cut by 6 bases and J by 0 bases, with 14 bases left in between. Germline V CDR1 and CDR2: MNHEY, SVGEGT. The CDR3 loop spans 15 amino acids. CDR3 sequence reads: CASSPSGEVNTEAFF. The DNA of the CDR3 is TGTGCCAGCAGCCCCTCGGGGGAGGTGAACACTGAAGCTTTCTTT.

This CDR3 is CASTINTGFENTIYF. CDR3 nucleotide sequence: TGTGCCAGCACCATCAATACAGGGTTTGAAAACACCATATATTTT. The rearrangement uses TRBV7-2 and TRBJ1-3; possibly TRBD1 for D (6 bases). The CDR3 totals 15 residues. Between the trimmed V and J ends, which lost 7 bases and 6 bases, there was a span of 19 bases. The germline CDR1 and CDR2 sequences are SGHTA and FQGNSA.

The genes are TRBV2 and TRBJ1-5; D possibly corresponds to TRBD1 (6 bases). Germline CDR1 is SNHLY and CDR2 is FYNNEI. V lost 8 bases and J lost 3, with 8 bases in between. The CDR3 extends over 12 amino acids. DNA for the CDR3: TGTGCCAGCCGGGACACCAATCAGCCCCAGCATTTT. Encoded protein: CASRDTNQPQHF.

The chain uses TRBV5-1 and TRBJ2-3; 14 bases are a match to TRBD2. Germline V CDR1 and CDR2: SGHRS, YFSETQ. The CDR3 loop spans 17 amino acids. J lost 2 bases, V lost 4 bases, and 6 bases had no gene match. CDR3 residues: CASSQRLAGGSTDTQYF. The CDR3 nucleotides are TGCGCCAGCAGCCAGAGACTAGCGGGGGGGTCCACAGATACGCAGTATTTT.

The V gene is TRBV20-1, the J gene TRBJ1-1; weak D call: TRBD1 (6 bases). The germline V gene has CDR1 DFQATT and CDR2 SNEGSKA (reference sequence). Trimming cost V 3 bases and J 8 bases, with 13 bases left between them. The CDR3 is 12 residues long. The CDR3 coding sequence is TGCAGTGCTAGTCTACAGGGATCAGAAGCTTTCTTT. Translated, it gives CSASLQGSEAFF.

This rearrangement joins TRBV28 to TRBJ1-4, with D tentatively TRBD1 (6 bases). The CDR3 extends over 14 amino acids. Germline-derived CDR1 and CDR2 are MDHEN and SYDVKM. The V and J ends lost 6 bases and 10 bases respectively, with 18 bases between them. CDR3 coding DNA: TGTGCCAGCAGCGCGGACAGCCTCCCGGGAAAACTGTTTTTT. Protein: CASSADSLPGKLFF.

The chain carries TRBV10-3 and TRBJ1-1; D gene unclear. V was clipped by 2 bases and J by 0 bases, with 10 bases between them. Germline assignment: CDR1 ENHRY and CDR2 SYGVKD. CDR3 length: 15 amino acids. The CDR3 reads CAISEPTIMNTEAFF. The CDR3 nucleotides are TGTGCCATCAGTGAGCCGACAATCATGAACACTGAAGCTTTCTTT.

This sequence joins TRBV3-1 (or the pseudogene TRBV3-2) and TRBJ1-1, with 11 bases lining up with TRBD1. This CDR3 contains 15 residues. Trimming cost V 4 bases and J 3 bases; bases outside gene matches: 4. The germline V gene has CDR1 LGHDT and CDR2 YNNKEL (reference sequence). CDR3 sequence: CASSPWDRGDTEAFF. The CDR3 bases are TGTGCCAGCAGCCCTTGGGACAGGGGGGACACTGAAGCTTTCTTT.

The chain joins TRBV19 to TRBJ2-5; a possible D gene is TRBD2 (6 bases). Trimming left V 5 bases short and J 7 bases short, with 11 bases between. The germline CDR1 and CDR2 sequences are LNHDA and SQIVND (reference sequence). This CDR3 has 12 amino acids. The CDR3 nucleotides are TGTGCCAGTAGTGGCGGGGAGGTGACCCAGTACTTC. Translated: CASSGGEVTQYF.

This clone appeared a few times. The genes are TRBV25-1 and TRBJ2-7; TRBD1 might be the D (6 bases). The length of the CDR3 is 13 residues. CDR1 is MGHDK and CDR2 is SYGVNS in the germline V gene. With 4 bases removed from V and 7 bases from J, the gap between germline ends came to 14 bases. CDR3 in amino acids: CASSGTAPREQYV. CDR3 in DNA: TGTGCCAGCAGTGGGACAGCCCCTCGGGAGCAGTACGTC.

V gene TRBV20-1 combines with J gene TRBJ1-1; D not certain. CDR3 length: 11 amino acids. Looked up from germline, CDR1 is DFQATT and CDR2 is SNEGSKA (reference sequence). Trimming cost V 5 bases and J 1 base, with 5 bases left between them. The DNA for the CDR3 is TGCAGTGCTCGTCCGAACACTGAAGCTTTCTTT. Translated, it gives CSARPNTEAFF.

The gene calls are TRBV4-2 and TRBJ1-4; 7 nucleotides line up with TRBD1. Trimming took 4 bases from V and 4 from J; bases not matched to a gene: 9. The CDR3 totals 16 residues. Germline-derived CDR1 and CDR2 are LGHNA and YNFKEQ. The CDR3 sequence: CASSRDRTTHNEKLFF. In DNA, the CDR3 is TGTGCCAGCAGCCGGGACAGAACGACCCATAATGAAAAACTGTTTTTT.

V and J are TRBV18 and TRBJ2-5, with TRBD2 matching over 7 bases. V lost 3 bases and J lost 0; bases outside the gene matches: 1. The CDR3 consists of 14 residues. CDR1 and CDR2 (germline): KGHSH, LQKENI. The CDR3: CASSPGGYQETQYF. CDR3 coding DNA: TGTGCCAGCTCACCGGGGGGGTACCAAGAGACCCAGTACTTC.